This T cell receptor (beta chain) appears in the sequencing data of a study of PD-L1 blockade in urothelial cancer. Turning to the study itself: About nine tenths of the roughly 30 patients comprised males who had bladder-origin urothelial cancer. Median blood clonality was approximately 0.08, with 75,000 to 100,000 unique TCRs. Findings and caveats of the study: Clones that were tumor-associated expanded more in the blood of durable-benefit patients at 3 weeks.

Regarding time point: pretreatment peripheral blood. Patient disease was locally advanced or metastatic urothelial carcinoma. This CDR3 is built from 15 residues. With 2 bases removed from V and 6 bases from J, the gap between germline ends came to 13 bases. Germline V lookup: CDR1 ENHRY, CDR2 SYGVKD. Profiling relied on immunoSEQ multiplex PCR, and the TCRdb table lists in-frame clones only, not all of them. The sample consists of more than 85,000 clones, roughly 84% of them appearing once. On this clone: Its matching antigen is unknown.

This chain uses TRBV10-3 with TRBJ1-4; D possibly corresponds to TRBD1 (5 bases). The clonotype originates from a man aged 60-69 years with urothelial cancer. The sample was PBMCs, taken around atezolizumab (anti-PD-L1) treatment. The CDR3: CAISERQGRDEKLFF. The CDR3 DNA is TGTGCCATCAGTGAGAGGCAGGGTAGGGATGAAAAACTGTTTTTT.